Below are 26 T cell receptor beta chains sequenced from a single sample in a study of blood T cell repertoires in COVID-19. Method: immunoSEQ multiplex PCR; TCRdb's copy keeps in-frame clones and lacks some. The sample has 130,000 to 150,000 clones; approximately 80% are singletons. Sequenced: peripheral blood. These TCRs come from a man between 60 and 75 years old with active or convalescent COVID-19.

CDR3 in amino acids: CSGKSGGRAEAFF. CDR3 in DNA: TGCAGCGGCAAAAGCGGGGGGCGGGCTGAAGCTTTCTTT. This chain connects TRBV29-1 to TRBJ1-1; D possibly corresponds to TRBD1 (6 bases). There are 13 residues in the CDR3. The V gene lost 7 bases and the J gene lost 6 bases, with 18 bases spanning the gap. Germline assignment: CDR1 SQVTM and CDR2 ANQGSEA.

DNA for the CDR3: TGTGCCACCAGCAGAGATCGCGTCTCTGGAAACACCATATATTTT. Encoded protein: CATSRDRVSGNTIYF. The V and J genes are TRBV15 and TRBJ1-3; D unclear. CDR1 LNHNV and CDR2 YYDKDF come from the germline V gene (reference sequence). This CDR3 is built from 15 residues. V was trimmed by 0 bases and J by 0 bases, leaving 6 bases between them.

This chain joins TRBV11-2 and TRBJ1-2; D is perhaps TRBD1 (5 bases). The V end lost 3 bases, the J end lost 5 bases, and 10 bases lay between the germline ends. Germline-derived CDR1 and CDR2 are SGHAT and FQNNGV. The CDR3 consists of 13 residues. In nucleotides, the CDR3 is TGTGCCAGCAGCTTCCAGGGTCGGTATGGCTACACCTTC. Protein sequence: CASSFQGRYGYTF.

The V gene is TRBV7-2, the J gene TRBJ2-7, with TRBD1 matching over 7 bases. CDR1 and CDR2 (germline): SGHTA, FQGNSA. V lost 5 bases to trimming and J lost 7 bases; unmatched junction nucleotides: 11. The CDR3 sequence is 14 residues long. CDR3 protein: CASSRTGLLGEQYF. The CDR3, as DNA: TGTGCCAGCAGCCGGACAGGACTGCTGGGGGAGCAGTACTTC.

The chain combines TRBV7-2 with TRBJ2-3; TRBD2 aligns across 7 bases. Looked up from germline, CDR1 is SGHTA and CDR2 is FQGNSA. The junction had 8 bases not matched to a gene; V was cut back by 3 bases and J by 2 bases. CDR3 length equals 16 residues. CDR3 sequence: CASSFEAGFLTDTQYF. The CDR3, as DNA: TGTGCCAGCAGCTTCGAAGCGGGGTTTCTCACAGATACGCAGTATTTT.

The V call is TRBV5-1, the J call TRBJ2-5; possible D gene TRBD2, 6 bases. V was pared by 4 bases and J by 4 bases, with 23 bases between. This CDR3 comprises 17 residues. The germline CDR1 and CDR2 sequences are SGHRS and YFSETQ. CDR3 sequence (DNA): TGCGCCAGCAGCCTCGGGACTCCTGGGGGGTGGTCAGAGACCCAGTACTTC. As protein: CASSLGTPGGWSETQYF.

The chain links TRBV28 to TRBJ1-2, with D maybe TRBD1 (5 bases). CDR3 length: 12 amino acids. Germline CDR1 is MDHEN and CDR2 is SYDVKM. V lost 8 bases, J lost 5 bases, and 12 bases lay in between. In nucleotides, the CDR3 is TGTGCCAGCGGGGGGGTGAGGTATGGCTACACCTTC. This gives the protein CASGGVRYGYTF.

The genes are TRBV28 and TRBJ2-7; TRBD1 matches at 9 bases. CDR1 MDHEN and CDR2 SYDVKM come from the germline V gene. The junction had 8 bases not matched to a gene; V was cut back by 6 bases and J by 2 bases. The CDR3 is 15 amino acids. The CDR3 spells CASRTGTGFPYEQYF. CDR3 DNA: TGTGCCAGCAGAACTGGGACAGGGTTTCCCTACGAGCAGTACTTC.

This clone has a handful of counts. The chain is built from TRBV28 and TRBJ2-7; D is unclear. The CDR3 covers 13 residues. Germline V gives CDR1 MDHEN, CDR2 SYDVKM. Trimming pared 10 bases from V and 0 bases from J, leaving 13 bases between. The CDR3 region is CATLNPNSYEQYF. CDR3 DNA sequence: TGTGCCACCCTTAACCCTAACTCCTACGAGCAGTACTTC.

V gene TRBV3-1 (or the pseudogene TRBV3-2) combines with J gene TRBJ2-3, with 7 positions matching TRBD2. CDR1 LGHDT and CDR2 YNNKEL come from the germline V gene (reference sequence). The CDR3 length is 15 residues. With 1 base clipped from V and 2 bases from J, the junction kept 3 bases outside the gene matches. DNA of the CDR3: TGTGCCAGCAGCCAAGTGGCGGGGGTCACAGATACGCAGTATTTT. Translated, it gives CASSQVAGVTDTQYF.

The rearrangement uses TRBV12-3 or TRBV12-4 and TRBJ1-2, with 9 bases fitting TRBD1. The CDR3 contains 13 residues. V shed 4 bases, J shed 7 bases, and the junction held 4 bases outside the gene matches. Here the CDR3 reads CASSWGQGSGYTF. The CDR3 coding sequence is TGTGCCAGCAGTTGGGGACAGGGCTCTGGCTACACCTTC.

The genes are TRBV30 and TRBJ1-5; TRBD1 agrees at 9 bases. After removal of 3 bases from V and 2 bases from J, the junction contained 2 bases not matched to a gene. The CDR3 runs to 14 residues. From germline, CDR1 is GTSNPN and CDR2 SVGIG (reference sequence). The DNA for the CDR3 is TGTGCCTGGAGGGGGGACAGGGGCAATCAGCCCCAGCATTTT. Its translation: CAWRGDRGNQPQHF.

V is TRBV18 and J is TRBJ2-2; D not certain. The CDR3 is made up of 13 amino acids. Deletions cut 6 bases from V and 2 bases from J, with 7 bases between. Germline V lookup: CDR1 KGHSH, CDR2 LQKENI. The CDR3 region has the DNA TGTGCCAGCTCGTACACCAACACCGGGGAGCTGTTTTTT. Translating gives CASSYTNTGELFF. Based on the CDR3 plus reference TRBV18 and TRBJ2-2, the full variable domain is NAGVMQNPRHLVRRRGQEARLRCSPMKGHSHVYWYRQLPEEGLKFMVYLQKENIIDESGMPKERFSAEFPKEGPSILRIQQVVRGDSAAYFCASSYTNTGELFFGEGSRLTVL.

This chain joins TRBV27 and TRBJ1-1; 10 bases are a match to TRBD1. The junction had 12 bases not matched to a gene; V was cut back by 4 bases and J by 1 base. The CDR3 is made up of 18 amino acids. The germline V gene has CDR1 MNHEY and CDR2 SMNVEV (reference sequence). The CDR3 loop is CASSYVTGQGSRNTEAFF. CDR3 sequence (DNA): TGTGCCAGCAGTTATGTCACGGGACAGGGGTCCAGGAACACTGAAGCTTTCTTT.

The chain links TRBV28 to TRBJ2-5; weak D call: TRBD2 (6 bases). Trimming pared 3 bases from V and 4 bases from J, leaving 12 bases between. The CDR3 totals 14 residues. Germline CDR1 is MDHEN and CDR2 is SYDVKM. The CDR3 nucleotides are TGTGCCAGCAGTTTGTCGTTGGGAGGAGAGACCCAGTACTTC. Translating it yields CASSLSLGGETQYF.

V is TRBV19 and J is TRBJ1-2; 7 nucleotides agree with TRBD1. This CDR3 has 14 amino acids. Germline trimming cut 9 bases from V and 8 bases from J; bases unmatched to any gene: 15. Germline V gives CDR1 LNHDA, CDR2 SQIVND (reference sequence). CDR3 region: CASRRDRGSVGYTF. CDR3 DNA sequence: TGTGCCAGCCGAAGGGACAGAGGGAGCGTAGGCTACACCTTC.

This CDR3 reads CASRYTGNLDEQFF. The CDR3 DNA reads TGTGCCAGCAGATATACAGGCAACCTCGATGAGCAGTTCTTC. V is TRBV28 and J is TRBJ2-1; weak D call: TRBD1 (5 bases). Trimming left V 6 bases short and J 8 bases short, with 17 bases between. This CDR3 spans 14 amino acids. Germline-derived CDR1 and CDR2 are MDHEN and SYDVKM.

This chain joins TRBV29-1 and TRBJ1-2, with a possible D match to TRBD1 (5 bases). CDR1 SQVTM and CDR2 ANQGSEA come from the germline V gene. The CDR3 length is 13 residues. Deletions cut 5 bases from V and 2 bases from J, with 12 bases between. The CDR3 loop is CSVKEGRNYGYTF. Here the CDR3 DNA reads TGCAGCGTTAAGGAGGGGCGGAACTATGGCTACACCTTC. Drawing the rest from reference TRBV29-1 and TRBJ1-2, the complete variable domain is SAVISQKPSRDICQRGTSLTIQCQVDSQVTMMFWYRQQPGQSLTLIATANQGSEATYESGFVIDKFPISRPNLTFSTLTVSNMSPEDSSIYLCSVKEGRNYGYTFGSGTRLTVV.

The chain is built from TRBV6-6 and TRBJ2-5, with a possible D match to TRBD2 (6 bases). V gave up 8 bases and J gave up 2 bases, with 18 bases separating them. The CDR3 is 15 residues long. From germline, CDR1 is MNHNY and CDR2 SVGAGI (reference sequence). This chain's CDR3 is CASGQRAPKQETQYF. Here the CDR3 DNA reads TGTGCCAGCGGTCAGCGGGCCCCAAAACAAGAGACCCAGTACTTC.

The chain uses TRBV19 and TRBJ1-2; weak D call: TRBD1 (5 bases). V was pared by 5 bases and J by 3 bases, with 13 bases between. The CDR3 consists of 14 residues. Germline V gene sequence: CDR1 LNHDA, CDR2 SQIVND (reference sequence). The CDR3 DNA sequence: TGTGCCAGTAGTGCCTCGGGGGTTGACTATGGCTACACCTTC. It codes for CASSASGVDYGYTF.

The chain combines TRBV7-2 with TRBJ2-1; no clear D gene. CDR1 and CDR2 from the germline V gene are SGHTA and FQGNSA. The CDR3 runs 11 residues. The germline V and J ends were trimmed by 4 bases and 9 bases, with 7 bases remaining between them. The CDR3 protein is CASSSYSEQFF. The CDR3 DNA is TGTGCCAGCAGCTCCTATTCTGAGCAGTTCTTC.

The rearrangement links TRBV18 to TRBJ1-6, with 8 bases identical to TRBD1. Germline CDR1 is KGHSH and CDR2 is LQKENI. V lost 9 bases and J lost 10; bases outside the gene matches: 8. The CDR3 spans 13 residues. As DNA, the CDR3 is TGTGCCAGTCGAGGACAGGGCGAATCACCCCTCCACTTT. It is translated as CASRGQGESPLHF. Based on the CDR3 plus reference TRBV18 and TRBJ1-6, the full variable domain is NAGVMQNPRHLVRRRGQEARLRCSPMKGHSHVYWYRQLPEEGLKFMVYLQKENIIDESGMPKERFSAEFPKEGPSILRIQQVVRGDSAAYFCASRGQGESPLHFGNGTRLTVT.

The chain joins TRBV19 to TRBJ1-4, with 7 bases fitting TRBD1. V lost 7 bases and J lost 8; bases outside the gene matches: 10. The CDR3 totals 14 residues. Germline V gene lookup returns CDR1 LNHDA and CDR2 SQIVND (reference sequence). DNA for the CDR3: TGTGCCAGTATCCAACAGGGGTTAGTCGAAAAACTGTTTTTT. Translation gives CASIQQGLVEKLFF.

The rearrangement joins TRBV11-2 to TRBJ1-2; D not resolved. CDR1 SGHAT and CDR2 FQNNGV come from the germline V gene. This CDR3 contains 13 residues. Trimming pared 2 bases from V and 5 bases from J, leaving 9 bases between. In nucleotides, the CDR3 is TGTGCCAGCAGCTTACGGGGTAAGTATGGCTACACCTTC. Its protein product is CASSLRGKYGYTF. The full variable domain, in which reference TRBV11-2 and TRBJ1-2 provide the parts outside the CDR3, is EAGVAQSPRYKIIEKRQSVAFWCNPISGHATLYWYQQILGQGPKLLIQFQNNGVVDDSQLPKDRFSAERLKGVDSTLKIQPAKLEDSAVYLCASSLRGKYGYTFGSGTRLTVV.

This sequence joins TRBV19 and TRBJ1-1; maybe TRBD1 (5 bases). V was shortened by 7 bases and J by 0 bases, with 12 bases between the two germline ends. The CDR3 is 14 residues long. The germline V gene encodes CDR1 LNHDA and CDR2 SQIVND (reference sequence). The chain's CDR3 is CASNGGTVNTEAFF. The CDR3, as DNA: TGTGCCAGTAACGGGGGGACGGTGAACACTGAAGCTTTCTTT.

DNA for the CDR3: TGTGCCAGCAGCTGGGGGACAGGGCAAGAGCAGTACTTC. It yields the protein CASSWGTGQEQYF. This sequence joins TRBV5-4 and TRBJ2-7; 9 bases map to TRBD1. CDR1 and CDR2 from the germline V gene are SGHNT and YYREEE (reference sequence). J lost 7 bases, V lost 3 bases, and 5 bases had no gene match. The CDR3 covers 13 residues.